This is a list of T cell receptor beta chains from one sample in a study of beta chain features in type 1 diabetes. The protocol was immunoSEQ multiplex PCR, while the TCRdb copy is restricted to in-frame clones and leaves out a portion. The sample has around 280,000 clones, around 7.8% seen once. Specimen: central memory CD4+ T cells from blood. The source of these receptors is a woman under 30 in good health. Both conserved end residues are part of each CDR3. The D gene is left open where the match is weak. Size is stated for part of the rows, as once, few or many counts, or as a class when the clone is expanded.

TRBJ1-6	NA	15	NA	TRBV28	CASSLRTDYNSPLHF	TGTGCCAGCAGTTTACGGACGGACTATAATTCACCCCTCCACTTT
TRBJ1-4	NA	14	many	TRBV18	CASSPEGWGEKLFF	TGTGCCAGCTCCCCGGAAGGATGGGGTGAAAAACTGTTTTTT
TRBJ2-3	NA	16	many	TRBV14	CASSLRRGGSTDTQYF	TGTGCCAGCAGTCTTCGAAGGGGAGGATCCACAGATACGCAGTATTTT
TRBJ2-5	NA	15	NA	TRBV7-2	CASSLAQALGETQYF	TGTGCCAGCAGCTTAGCACAGGCCCTCGGGGAGACCCAGTACTTC
TRBJ1-3	TRBD1	16	NA	TRBV5-6	CASSLGPPGQGNTIYF	TGTGCCAGCAGCTTGGGGCCGCCGGGACAGGGAAACACCATATATTTT
TRBJ1-6	NA	19	few	TRBV11-2	CASRDFRADKSSYNSPLHF	TGTGCCAGCAGGGACTTTCGGGCGGACAAGAGCTCCTATAATTCACCCCTCCACTTT
TRBJ2-5	TRBD2	15	NA	TRBV7-2	CASSPQRGTQETQYF	TGTGCCAGCAGCCCACAGCGGGGCACCCAAGAGACCCAGTACTTC
TRBJ1-2	NA	11	NA	TRBV5-4	CASRRAASYTF	TGTGCCAGCAGAAGGGCAGCCAGCTACACCTTC
TRBJ2-3	NA	13	few	TRBV9	CASSVAYTDTQYF	TGTGCCAGCAGCGTAGCATACACAGATACGCAGTATTTT
TRBJ1-1	NA	14	few	TRBV11-2	CASSFRSRNTEAFF	TGTGCCAGCAGCTTTAGAAGCCGGAACACTGAAGCTTTCTTT
TRBJ1-6	TRBD1	15	NA	TRBV7-6	CASSLSGQYNSPLHF	TGTGCCAGCAGCTTATCGGGACAGTATAATTCACCCCTCCACTTT
TRBJ1-5	NA	14	NA	TRBV6-6	CASSSTNLNQPQHF	TGTGCCAGCAGTTCCACCAACTTAAATCAGCCCCAGCATTTT
TRBJ2-5	NA	14	NA	TRBV11-3	CASSPTRGQETQYF	TGTGCCAGCAGCCCGACAAGGGGCCAAGAGACCCAGTACTTC
TRBJ1-1	NA	15	NA	TRBV28	CASSSPRGGNTEAFF	TGTGCCAGCAGTTCCCCTAGGGGGGGGAACACTGAAGCTTTCTTT
TRBJ1-4	NA	15	NA	TRBV4-3	CASSRGKGLGEKLFF	TGCGCCAGCAGCCGGGGGAAGGGCTTGGGTGAAAAACTGTTTTTT
TRBJ2-3	TRBD2	16	few	TRBV7-2	CASSPQGLAGGDTQYF	TGTGCCAGCAGCCCCCAAGGACTAGCGGGAGGGGATACGCAGTATTTT
TRBJ1-4	NA	14	many	TRBV14	CASSQLQGVEKLFF	TGTGCCAGCAGCCAATTACAGGGAGTCGAAAAACTGTTTTTT
TRBJ1-5	NA	14	NA	TRBV27	CASSFRGTNQPQHF	TGTGCCAGCAGTTTTAGGGGCACAAATCAGCCCCAGCATTTT
TRBJ2-3	NA	13	few	TRBV25-1	CASTGTRTDTQYF	TGTGCCAGCACAGGGACCCGCACAGATACGCAGTATTTT
TRBJ1-1	TRBD1	15	few	TRBV6-5	CASIRTGGSLTEAFF	TGTGCCAGCATTCGGACAGGGGGCTCCCTCACTGAAGCTTTCTTT
TRBJ2-2	NA	15	few	TRBV19	CASSINSVNTGELFF	TGTGCCAGTAGTATAAACAGTGTGAACACCGGGGAGCTGTTTTTT
TRBJ1-3	NA	13	NA	TRBV7-9	CASSLSRGTTIYF	TGTGCCAGCAGCTTGTCGCGGGGAACCACCATATATTTT